This T cell receptor (beta chain) was sequenced in a study of blood T cell repertoires in COVID-19. Background on the study: In each case, the material was cDNA or gDNA derived from T cells, B-cell-depleted T cells, or PBMCs.

Original analysis: Researchers report that nucleated cell counts were estimated from reference gene primer amplification. TCRdb keeps only in-frame clones here, not all; method: immunoSEQ multiplex PCR. That table gives V, J and clone size, and the DNA gave D and trimming. The data show 150,000 to 200,000 clones, 80% to 90% seen once. The CDR3 runs to 14 residues. The germline CDR1 and CDR2 sequences are MNHEY and SVGAGI. Trimming took 2 bases from V and 5 from J, leaving 10 bases between them. The TCR was taken from a man between 18 and 35 years old who had recovered from COVID-19. Sequenced input: peripheral blood. The chain couples TRBV6-5 to TRBJ1-5; D is uncertain. The chain's CDR3 is CASSYGWGDQPQHF. Written as DNA, the CDR3 is TGTGCCAGCAGTTACGGTTGGGGAGATCAGCCCCAGCATTTT.